Sequencing of this TCR beta chain was carried out in a study of identical twins. The study's findings and limits: Monozygotic twin pairs showed more out-of-frame TCR alpha sharing than models estimated. Potential partial confounding of zero-insertion analyses by invariant MAIT and iNKT cells was noted.

The table lists this clonotype with a few counts. Its antigen is unknown. Germline and junction disagree at one end, which may indicate a read error. Germline assignment: CDR1 MNHEY and CDR2 SVGAGI. The CDR3 totals 14 residues. Donors were all healthy Caucasians. TCRdb used MiXCR to reprocess the 5' RACE reads, holding one entry per CDR3 protein. This sample yields about 100,000 distinct CDR3 sequences, of which 4.5% to 6.5% are seen a single time; roughly 12% belongs to the top ten. This chain links TRBV6-5 with TRBJ1-6; maybe TRBD1 (6 bases). Sample: memory T cells sorted from blood. This receptor was taken from a woman between 45 and 60 years old in good health. The CDR3 reads CASKGESYNSPPHF. The DNA of the CDR3 is TGTGCCAGCAAGGGGGAGTCCTATAATTCACCCCCCCACTTT.